This TCR beta chain was recorded in a study of T cell changes during pregnancy in multiple sclerosis. Using immunoSEQ multiplex PCR, the repertoire was profiled, and TCRdb retains in-frame clones only, with some absent. The table shows over 50,000 clones, with 88% occurring only once. CDR3 length equals 15 residues. V was clipped by 0 bases and J by 0 bases, with 6 bases between them. Germline V gives CDR1 LGHNA, CDR2 YSLEER. The material sequenced was peripheral blood, taken in the first trimester of pregnancy. V and J are TRBV4-3 and TRBJ2-1; D is unresolved. The receptor's source is a female donor with multiple sclerosis, enrolled in a pregnancy study. The DNA for the CDR3 is TGCGCCAGCAGCCAAGATGGCGGCTCCTACAATGAGCAGTTCTTC. It translates to CASSQDGGSYNEQFF.